The present T cell receptor (beta chain) was sequenced within a study of blood T cell repertoires in COVID-19. Study overall: Spain, Italy and the United States supplied samples that represented acute and convalescent COVID-19. T cells, B-cell-depleted T cells, or PBMCs supplied cDNA or gDNA.

V was pared by 10 bases and J by 10 bases, with 13 bases of the junction left unmatched. This CDR3 has 14 amino acids. Per the germline V gene, CDR1 is ENHRY and CDR2 is SYGVKD. There are a few counts of this clone. Per the authors' pipeline: For nucleated cells, counts were estimated from reference gene primer amplification. Repertoires were generated with immunoSEQ multiplex PCR, while TCRdb's copy carries only in-frame clones and drops some. V, J and clone size are those of that table, while D and trimming were read from the DNA. Among approximately 300,000 clones, 80% to 95% were seen once, and the ten largest hold more than 6%. Seattle-derived patients entered the study during active infection and were followed longitudinally.

Source material: peripheral blood. This chain links TRBV10-3 with TRBJ2-5; 12 bases are shared with TRBD2. The TCR comes from a woman in her twenties or thirties with COVID-19, enrolled during active disease. In nucleotides, the CDR3 is TGTGCCACCTCCTGGACTAGCGGGGCGGGAGACCAGTACTTC. Residues: CATSWTSGAGDQYF.